This T cell receptor beta chain was captured by sequencing in a study of CD8 T cells in ankylosing spondylitis. Study results and caveats: Earlier literature documents some of the motif variants in reactive arthritis synovial fluid and blood. Disease-linked clones were reportedly significantly enriched in matched ankylosing spondylitis synovial fluid. A motif of 8 or 9 highly homologous TCR beta variants was seen as apparently characteristic of ankylosing spondylitis blood.

Making use of molecular barcodes, quantitative 5'-RACE generated TCR beta libraries. MiXCR was run by TCRdb on the 5' RACE reads, yielding one entry per CDR3 protein. Of 750,000 to 850,000 distinct CDR3 sequences listed, about 12% are singletons. About this clonotype itself: Its antigen is not identified.

The length of the CDR3 is 13 residues. V shed 5 bases and J shed 8 bases, with 13 bases lying between them. Germline CDR1 reads SGHVS; CDR2 reads FNYEAQ. This chain joins TRBV7-6 and TRBJ2-4; perhaps TRBD1 as D (6 bases). The sample was blood, either unsorted or a sorted T cell fraction (not recorded which). The TCR originated in a male donor with ankylosing spondylitis. CDR3 sequence (DNA): TGTGCCAGCAGCCAGGGGTTGGCGGACATTCAGTACTTC. This codes for CASSQGLADIQYF.